These 3 T cell receptor beta chains originate from one sample sequenced in a study of T cells after yellow fever vaccination. TCRdb passed the 5' RACE reads through MiXCR, listing each CDR3 protein once. The repertoire holds under 100,000 distinct CDR3 sequences, with under 7% as singletons. The sample here was CD8+ T cells sorted from PBMCs, taken 10 days after the yellow fever booster vaccination. Receptors originate from a man between 18 and 29 years old who received the YFV17D yellow fever vaccine.

The V gene is TRBV20-1, the J gene TRBJ2-4; TRBD1 agrees at 7 bases. The junction had 10 bases not matched to a gene; V was cut back by 0 bases and J by 5 bases. From germline, CDR1 is DFQATT and CDR2 SNEGSKA (reference sequence). The CDR3 is 16 amino acids. The CDR3 bases are TGCAGTGCTAGAGACCCCGACAGGGATGGGGAAAACATTCAGTACTTC. Translating it yields CSARDPDRDGENIQYF.

This clonotype was counted only a few times. This chain connects TRBV6-2 or TRBV6-3 to TRBJ1-2; D is possibly TRBD1 (5 bases). The CDR3 sequence is 13 residues long. Trimming stripped 7 bases from V and 8 bases from J, with 17 bases between. Germline V CDR1 and CDR2: MNHEY, SVGEGT. The CDR3 spells CASTSSGLLGYTF. The CDR3 DNA reads TGTGCCAGCACCAGTTCGGGGCTCCTGGGCTACACCTTC.

This clonotype was counted a few times. This chain joins TRBV4-3 and TRBJ1-6; possible D gene TRBD1, 5 bases. CDR1 is LGHNA, CDR2 YSLEER, per germline. The CDR3 extends over 16 amino acids. Between the trimmed V and J ends, which lost 0 bases and 8 bases, there was a span of 14 bases. Here the CDR3 DNA reads TGCGCCAGCAGCCAAGAGTGGGCAGGGAGGGATTCACCCCTCCACTTT. Amino acids: CASSQEWAGRDSPLHF.